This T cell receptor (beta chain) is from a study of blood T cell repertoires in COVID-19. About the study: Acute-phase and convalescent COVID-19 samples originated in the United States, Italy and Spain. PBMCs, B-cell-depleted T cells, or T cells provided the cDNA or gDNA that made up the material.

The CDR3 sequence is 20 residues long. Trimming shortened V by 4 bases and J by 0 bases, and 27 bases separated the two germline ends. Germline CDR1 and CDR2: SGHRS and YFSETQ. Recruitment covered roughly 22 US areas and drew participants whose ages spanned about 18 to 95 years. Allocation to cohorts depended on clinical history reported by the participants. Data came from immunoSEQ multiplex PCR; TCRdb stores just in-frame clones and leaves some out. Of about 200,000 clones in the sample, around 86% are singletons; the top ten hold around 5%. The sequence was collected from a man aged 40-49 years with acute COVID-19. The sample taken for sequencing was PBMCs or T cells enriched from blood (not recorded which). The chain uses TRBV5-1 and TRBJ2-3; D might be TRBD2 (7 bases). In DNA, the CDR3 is TGCGCCAGCAGCCACCCGCGGGGGCGCGGAGGACCCCAAAGCACAGATACGCAGTATTTT. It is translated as CASSHPRGRGGPQSTDTQYF.